The clone carrying this T cell receptor beta chain has only a few counts. What it binds is not known. TCRdb re-called the 5' RACE reads with MiXCR, one entry per CDR3 protein. The sample gives about 240,000 distinct CDR3 sequences, around a tenth of which show up once; roughly 21% is in the top ten. These data are taken from a study of T-cell memory formation after mild COVID-19. The length of the CDR3 is 16 residues. CDR1 is SGHTA and CDR2 is FQGNSA in the germline V gene. The V gene end was trimmed by 5 bases and the J gene end by 3 bases; junction bases not matched to a gene: 9. Broader study findings: Later expanders leaned toward CD4+, whereas clones contracting from day 15 to 85 were balanced CD4/CD8.

The sequence was collected from a man aged 18-30 years who had mild COVID-19 (a few samples of this study predate the infection). Cell type and time point are not known. Material: PBMCs or a T cell subset sorted from them (not recorded which). This chain uses TRBV7-2 with TRBJ2-3; 9 bases map to TRBD2. Written as DNA, the CDR3 is TGTGCCAGCAGCCGGTCGAGCGGGGGGCGGACAGATACGCAGTATTTT. It codes for CASSRSSGGRTDTQYF.